One sample yielded the 16 T cell receptor beta chains listed below, sequenced in a study of CD8 T cells in Susac syndrome. Random-hexamer reverse transcription was applied to about 0.45 to 1 ug RNA. TCRdb recomputed calls from the immunoSEQ multiplex PCR reads with MiXCR, one row per CDR3 protein. The sample lists roughly 190,000 distinct CDR3 sequences, around nine tenths occurring once. The sequenced material came from CD4+ T cells from PBMCs. The source is a human donor with Susac syndrome.

The genes are TRBV7-3 and TRBJ2-1; D call uncertain. V shed 2 bases and J shed 9 bases, with 17 bases lying between them. The germline gives CDR1 SGHTA, CDR2 FQGTGA. The CDR3 loop spans 15 amino acids. The DNA for the CDR3 is TGTGCCAGCAGCTTAGGAGCTGGTCTCTCTGGTGAGCAGTTCTTC. It yields the protein CASSLGAGLSGEQFF.

This clonotype was seen just once. V is TRBV25-1 and J is TRBJ1-5, with 7 bases matching TRBD1. The CDR3 sequence is 14 residues long. The trim removed 6 bases at V and 6 bases at J, leaving 8 bases unmatched. CDR1 and CDR2 (germline): MGHDK, SYGVNS. In nucleotides, the CDR3 is TGTGCCAGCAGCGCGACAGGGTTGACTCAGCCCCAGCATTTT. This gives the protein CASSATGLTQPQHF.

To note about this clonotype: The junction and the germline gene differ at one end; a read error may be behind it. The chain uses TRBV7-7 and TRBJ1-4; 9 bases are a match to TRBD1. The germline CDR1 and CDR2 sequences are SSHAT and FNYEAQ (reference sequence). The CDR3 has 15 residues. CDR3 sequence (DNA): TGTGCTAGCAGCTCGCACAGGGGGCCAGGGGAAAAACTGTTTTTT. Its protein product is CASSSHRGPGEKLFF.

This clonotype has only one observation. The chain joins TRBV19 to TRBJ2-7, with a possible D match to TRBD2 (5 bases). V lost 7 bases and J 6 bases, leaving 16 bases between the germline ends. Germline loops: CDR1 LNHDA, CDR2 SQIVND (reference sequence). The CDR3 covers 13 residues. The CDR3, as DNA: TGTGCCAGTACCCCAAATCGGGGTAGCGAGCAGTACTTC. As protein: CASTPNRGSEQYF.

This chain connects TRBV20-1 to TRBJ1-2, with D perhaps matching TRBD1 (6 bases). This CDR3 has 13 residues. The germline V and J ends were trimmed by 7 bases and 2 bases, with 14 bases remaining between them. Germline CDR1 is DFQATT and CDR2 is SNEGSKA (reference sequence). The CDR3 bases are TGCAGTGTTGCGGGAACAGGGAACTATGGCTACACCTTC. Translating gives CSVAGTGNYGYTF.

Written as DNA, the CDR3 is TGCGCCAGCAGCTTGGAGGGCGGGGGGGCCTACGAGCAGTACTTC. Residues: CASSLEGGGAYEQYF. V and J are TRBV5-1 and TRBJ2-7, with 9 positions matching TRBD2. This CDR3 is built from 15 residues. The V gene end was trimmed by 0 bases and the J gene end by 2 bases; junction bases not matched to a gene: 3. Germline assignment: CDR1 SGHRS and CDR2 YFSETQ.

V gene TRBV28 combines with J gene TRBJ1-4; no reliable D call. The V gene's germline CDR1 is MDHEN and CDR2 SYDVKM. This CDR3 has 14 residues. The germline V and J ends were trimmed by 1 base and 3 bases, with 6 bases remaining between them. The CDR3 loop is CASSLSGANEKLFF. CDR3 nucleotide sequence: TGTGCCAGCAGTTTATCTGGGGCTAATGAAAAACTGTTTTTT. The complete variable domain, with remaining parts taken from reference TRBV28 and TRBJ1-4, reads DVKVTQSSRYLVKRTGEKVFLECVQDMDHENMFWYRQDPGLGLRLIYFSYDVKMKEKGDIPEGYSVSREKKERFSLILESASTNQTSMYLCASSLSGANEKLFFGSGTQLSVL.

The count of this clonotype is one. This chain connects TRBV5-1 to TRBJ2-7; 9 nucleotides match TRBD2. The CDR3 is made up of 14 amino acids. After removal of 0 bases from V and 6 bases from J, the junction contained 4 bases not matched to a gene. CDR1 SGHRS and CDR2 YFSETQ come from the germline V gene. The CDR3 region is CASSLVSSGIEQYF. As DNA, the CDR3 is TGCGCCAGCAGCTTGGTGTCTAGCGGGATCGAGCAGTACTTC. Full variable domain (remainder filled in from reference TRBV5-1 and TRBJ2-7): KAGVTQTPRYLIKTRGQQVTLSCSPISGHRSVSWYQQTPGQGLQFLFEYFSETQRNKGNFPGRFSGRQFSNSRSEMNVSTLELGDSALYLCASSLVSSGIEQYFGPGTRLTVT.

This clonotype was recorded only once. J is TRBJ2-2 and V is TRBV3-1, with 8 nucleotides matching TRBD1. J lost 6 bases, V lost 1 base, and 7 bases had no gene match. The CDR3 spans 16 residues. Germline V gives CDR1 LGHDT, CDR2 YNNKEL (reference sequence). The chain's CDR3 is CASSQGDRRWSGELFF. The CDR3 bases are TGTGCCAGCAGCCAAGGGGACAGGAGGTGGTCCGGGGAGCTGTTTTTT. Looking up the rest from reference TRBV3-1 and TRBJ2-2 gives the full variable domain: DTAVSQTPKYLVTQMGNDKSIKCEQNLGHDTMYWYKQDSKKFLKIMFSYNNKELIINETVPNRFSPKSPDKAHLNLHINSLELGDSAVYFCASSQGDRRWSGELFFGEGSRLTVL.

The chain uses TRBV9 and TRBJ2-1, with TRBD2 identical over 13 bases. From germline, CDR1 is SGDLS and CDR2 YYNGEE. V lost 2 bases to trimming and J lost 0 bases; unmatched junction nucleotides: 11. The CDR3 has 20 amino acids. The CDR3 nucleotides read TGTGCCAGCAGCGTTGGGACTAGCGGGACAGCAGAAATCTCCTACAATGAGCAGTTCTTC. Protein: CASSVGTSGTAEISYNEQFF.

V is TRBV5-1 and J is TRBJ2-4; 7 bases line up with TRBD1. V was pared by 5 bases and J by 3 bases, with 5 bases of the junction left unmatched. CDR3 length: 14 residues. Germline values: CDR1 SGHRS, CDR2 YFSETQ. The CDR3 reads CASRIGTDKNIQYF. For the CDR3, the DNA is TGCGCCAGCAGGATCGGGACAGACAAAAACATTCAGTACTTC.

J is TRBJ2-7 and V is TRBV27, with TRBD2 identical over 11 bases. CDR1 MNHEY and CDR2 SMNVEV come from the germline V gene (reference sequence). Trimming at V came to 4 bases and at J to 2 bases, leaving 1 base not matched to a gene. This CDR3 has 14 amino acids. The CDR3 DNA reads TGTGCCAGCAGTTCACTAGCGGGGGCCTACGAGCAGTACTTC. Encoded protein: CASSSLAGAYEQYF.

This clonotype came up a few times. The rearrangement links TRBV7-3 to TRBJ2-7; D is perhaps TRBD2 (5 bases). In germline, CDR1 is SGHTA, CDR2 FQGTGA. V dropped 0 bases and J dropped 6 bases, with 9 bases sitting between them. The CDR3 is 13 amino acids. The CDR3 reads CASSLTFRGEQYF. The CDR3 DNA sequence: TGTGCCAGCAGCTTAACGTTCCGGGGCGAGCAGTACTTC.

V usage is TRBV7-3 and J usage is TRBJ2-3; TRBD2 matches 7 bases. The V gene end was trimmed by 1 base and the J gene end by 5 bases; junction bases not matched to a gene: 6. CDR3 size: 15 residues. The germline CDR1 and CDR2 sequences are SGHTA and FQGTGA. DNA for the CDR3: TGTGCCAGCAGCTTAATCAGGGAGGGGATAGATACGCAGTATTTT. It is translated as CASSLIREGIDTQYF.

This clonotype was seen only once. The CDR3 protein is CASRTNVGVAGEYNEQFF. As DNA, the CDR3 is TGTGCCAGCAGAACTAACGTCGGGGTAGCGGGGGAATACAATGAGCAGTTCTTC. The V gene is TRBV6-1, the J gene TRBJ2-1; 9 bases are a match to TRBD2. Germline V gives CDR1 MNHNS, CDR2 SASEGT. The CDR3 totals 18 residues. V shed 6 bases, J shed 4 bases, and the junction held 16 bases outside the gene matches.

The chain uses TRBV29-1 and TRBJ2-7, with a possible D match to TRBD1 (6 bases). From germline, CDR1 is SQVTM and CDR2 ANQGSEA. The CDR3 covers 12 residues. The ends were cut back, 4 bases at V and 4 bases at J, with 11 bases in the middle. CDR3 DNA: TGCAGCGTTGGGACAGCCGGTTACGAGCAGTACTTC. It encodes CSVGTAGYEQYF.